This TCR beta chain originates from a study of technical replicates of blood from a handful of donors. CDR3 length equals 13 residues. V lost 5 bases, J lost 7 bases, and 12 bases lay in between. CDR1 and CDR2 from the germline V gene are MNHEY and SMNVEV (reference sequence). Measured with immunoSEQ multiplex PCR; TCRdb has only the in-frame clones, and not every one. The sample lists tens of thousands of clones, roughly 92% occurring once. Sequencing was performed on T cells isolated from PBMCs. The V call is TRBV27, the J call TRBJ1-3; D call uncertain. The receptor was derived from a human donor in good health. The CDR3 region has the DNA TGTGCCAGCAGTACTCCCTCGGGGAACACCATATATTTT. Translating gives CASSTPSGNTIYF.